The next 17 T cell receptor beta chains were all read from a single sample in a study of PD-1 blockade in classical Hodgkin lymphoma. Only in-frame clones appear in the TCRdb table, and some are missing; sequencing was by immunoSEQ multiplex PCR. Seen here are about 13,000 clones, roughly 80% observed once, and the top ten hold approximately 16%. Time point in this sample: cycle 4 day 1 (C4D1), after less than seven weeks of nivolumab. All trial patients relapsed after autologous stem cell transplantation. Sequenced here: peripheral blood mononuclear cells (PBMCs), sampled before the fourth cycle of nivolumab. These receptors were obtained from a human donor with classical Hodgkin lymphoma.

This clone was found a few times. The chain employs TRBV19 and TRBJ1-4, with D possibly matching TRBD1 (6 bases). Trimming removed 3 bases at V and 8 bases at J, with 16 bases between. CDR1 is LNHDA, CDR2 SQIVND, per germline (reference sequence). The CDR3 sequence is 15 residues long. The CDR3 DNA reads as TGTGCCAGTAGTATCCTTTGGGGGCCCGAGGAAAAACTGTTTTTT. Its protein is CASSILWGPEEKLFF.

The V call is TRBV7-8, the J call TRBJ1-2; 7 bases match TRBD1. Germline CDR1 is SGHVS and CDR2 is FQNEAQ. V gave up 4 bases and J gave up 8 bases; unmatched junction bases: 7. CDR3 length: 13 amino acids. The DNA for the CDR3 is TGTGCCAGCAGCTCAAGACAGGGTGACGGCTACACCTTC. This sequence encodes CASSSRQGDGYTF.

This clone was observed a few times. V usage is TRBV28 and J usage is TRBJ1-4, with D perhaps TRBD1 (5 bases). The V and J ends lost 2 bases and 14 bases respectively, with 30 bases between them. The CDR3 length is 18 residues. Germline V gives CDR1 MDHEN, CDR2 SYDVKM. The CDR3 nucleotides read TGTGCCAGCAGTTTACGGGGGACTAGAGGGATGGCGAGAAAACGGCTGTTTTTT. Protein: CASSLRGTRGMARKRLFF. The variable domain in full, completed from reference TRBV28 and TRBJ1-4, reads DVKVTQSSRYLVKRTGEKVFLECVQDMDHENMFWYRQDPGLGLRLIYFSYDVKMKEKGDIPEGYSVSREKKERFSLILESASTNQTSMYLCASSLRGTRGMARKRLFFGSGTQLSVL.

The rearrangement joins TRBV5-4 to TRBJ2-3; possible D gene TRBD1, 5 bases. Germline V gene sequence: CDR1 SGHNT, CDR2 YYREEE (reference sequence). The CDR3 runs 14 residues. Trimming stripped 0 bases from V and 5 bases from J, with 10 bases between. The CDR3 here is CASSLVGAQDTQYF. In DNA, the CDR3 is TGTGCCAGCAGCTTGGTAGGGGCGCAAGATACGCAGTATTTT. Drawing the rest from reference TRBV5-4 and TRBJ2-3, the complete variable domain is ETGVTQSPTHLIKTRGQQVTLRCSSQSGHNTVSWYQQALGQGPQFIFQYYREEENGRGNFPPRFSGLQFPNYSSELNVNALELDDSALYLCASSLVGAQDTQYFGPGTRLTVL.

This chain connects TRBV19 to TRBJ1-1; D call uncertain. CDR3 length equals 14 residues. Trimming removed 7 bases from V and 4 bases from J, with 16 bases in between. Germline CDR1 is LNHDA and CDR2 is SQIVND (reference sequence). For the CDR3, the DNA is TGTGCCAGTACTTCCTGGCGGGTGGTCACTGAAGCTTTCTTT. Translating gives CASTSWRVVTEAFF.

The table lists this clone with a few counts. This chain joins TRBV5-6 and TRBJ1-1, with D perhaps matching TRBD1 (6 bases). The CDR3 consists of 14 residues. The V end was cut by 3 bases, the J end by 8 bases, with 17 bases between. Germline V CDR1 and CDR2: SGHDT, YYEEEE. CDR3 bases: TGTGCCAGCAGCTCGCCCTTGGGGGCCCAAGAAGCTTTCTTT. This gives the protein CASSSPLGAQEAFF.

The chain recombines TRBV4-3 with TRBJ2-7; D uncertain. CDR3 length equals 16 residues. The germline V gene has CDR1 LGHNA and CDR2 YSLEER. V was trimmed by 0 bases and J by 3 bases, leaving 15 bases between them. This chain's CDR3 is CASSQEKFAEHYEQYF. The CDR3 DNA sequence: TGCGCCAGCAGCCAAGAGAAATTTGCGGAGCACTACGAGCAGTACTTC.

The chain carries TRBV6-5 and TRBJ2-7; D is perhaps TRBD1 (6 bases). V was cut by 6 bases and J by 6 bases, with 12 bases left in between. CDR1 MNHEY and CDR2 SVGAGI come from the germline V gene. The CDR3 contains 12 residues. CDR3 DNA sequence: TGTGCCAGCAGGCCACAGGGTAGCGAGCAGTACTTC. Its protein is CASRPQGSEQYF.

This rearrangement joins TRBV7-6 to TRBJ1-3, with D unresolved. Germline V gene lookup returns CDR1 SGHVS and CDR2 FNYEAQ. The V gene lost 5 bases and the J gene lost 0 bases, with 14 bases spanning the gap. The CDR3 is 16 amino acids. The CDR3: CASSATAPFSGNTIYF. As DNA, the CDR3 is TGTGCCAGCAGCGCGACGGCACCCTTCTCTGGAAACACCATATATTTT.

The CDR3 sequence: CASSLGLAAYNEQFF. CDR3 in DNA: TGTGCCAGCAGCCTCGGACTAGCGGCCTACAATGAGCAGTTCTTC. The chain is built from TRBV7-8 and TRBJ2-1; 10 nucleotides align to TRBD2. The CDR3 has 15 amino acids. In germline, CDR1 is SGHVS, CDR2 FQNEAQ. V lost 5 bases to trimming and J lost 2 bases; unmatched junction nucleotides: 3.

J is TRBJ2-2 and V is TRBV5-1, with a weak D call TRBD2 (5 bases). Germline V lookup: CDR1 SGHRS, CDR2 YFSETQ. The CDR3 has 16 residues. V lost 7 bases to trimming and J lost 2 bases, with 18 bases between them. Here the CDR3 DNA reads TGCGCCAGCCAGCCGGGGAACGCCGGAAACACCGGGGAGCTGTTTTTT. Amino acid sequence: CASQPGNAGNTGELFF.

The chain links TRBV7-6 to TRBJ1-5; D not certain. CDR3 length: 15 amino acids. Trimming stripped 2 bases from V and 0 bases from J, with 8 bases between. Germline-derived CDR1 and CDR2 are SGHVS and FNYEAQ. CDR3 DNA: TGTGCCAGCAGCTTACGGGGTGATAGCAATCAGCCCCAGCATTTT. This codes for CASSLRGDSNQPQHF.

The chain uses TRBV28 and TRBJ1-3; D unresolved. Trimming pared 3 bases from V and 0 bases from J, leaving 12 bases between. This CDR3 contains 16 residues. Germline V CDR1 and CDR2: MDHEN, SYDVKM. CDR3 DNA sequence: TGTGCCAGCAGTTTGGGGTCGGGTCTCTCTGGAAACACCATATATTTT. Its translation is CASSLGSGLSGNTIYF.

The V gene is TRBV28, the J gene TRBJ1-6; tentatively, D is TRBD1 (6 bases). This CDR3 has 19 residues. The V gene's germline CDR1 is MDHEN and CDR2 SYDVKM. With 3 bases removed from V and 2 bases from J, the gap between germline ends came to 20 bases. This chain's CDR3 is CASSFGRGSPGAYNSPLHF. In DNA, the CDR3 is TGTGCCAGCAGTTTCGGGAGGGGGAGCCCAGGCGCCTATAATTCACCCCTCCACTTT.

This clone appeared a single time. CDR3 coding DNA: TGTGCCAGCAGCCCAGGGTTAGCGGGGTATGAGACCCAGTACTTC. It is translated as CASSPGLAGYETQYF. V is TRBV11-3 and J is TRBJ2-5; 8 bases are shared with TRBD2. The CDR3 runs 15 residues. CDR1 is SGHNT, CDR2 YENEEA, per germline. The V gene end was trimmed by 5 bases and the J gene end by 5 bases; junction bases not matched to a gene: 10.

CDR3 amino acids: CASSLGRLNEKLFF. CDR3 nucleotide sequence: TGTGCCAGCAGCTTAGGCAGGCTTAATGAAAAACTGTTTTTT. The J gene is TRBJ1-4, the V gene TRBV7-9; D gene unclear. The CDR3 sequence is 14 residues long. Between the trimmed V and J ends, which lost 1 base and 4 bases, there was a span of 7 bases. The germline V gene encodes CDR1 SEHNR and CDR2 FQNEAQ (reference sequence).

In nucleotides, the CDR3 is TGTGCCAGCAGCCCCTTACCCTTGTGGGCTGGGAATTCACCCCTCCACTTT. This gives the protein CASSPLPLWAGNSPLHF. The chain links TRBV7-2 to TRBJ1-6; D not resolved. Trimming stripped 5 bases from V and 7 bases from J, with 21 bases between. The CDR3 covers 17 residues. CDR1 is SGHTA, CDR2 FQGNSA, per germline.